The clone carrying this TCR beta chain showed up many times. What it binds is not known. TCRdb independently ran MiXCR on the RACE reads; one entry per CDR3 protein. The sample shows approximately 400,000 distinct CDR3 sequences, 5.1% of them seen only once. This entry comes from a study of human T cells and chemical hapten exposure. Whole-study context: 0.01% DPC was applied to the upper back in patch tests, which were read at 6 days. Predominantly women, the patients had alopecia areata, totalis or universalis. Study observations and caveats: The study found expanded TCRs formed significantly more large CDR3 similarity clusters than controls.

Indicated time point: pre-sensitization, week 0. Treatment of the sample: therapeutic diphenylcyclopropenone sensitization with weekly scalp DPC. Total RNA was extracted from unfractionated whole blood. This TCR derives from a woman between 45 and 60 years old with alopecia areata. Some clones in this sample may be carry-over from other donors' samples. The sequenced sample was whole blood, obtained in connection with sensitization to the hapten diphenylcyclopropenone (DPC).

For the CDR3, the DNA is TGCAGCGTTTTCCTTTACAATGAGCAGTTCTTC. Residues: CSVFLYNEQFF. This chain links TRBV29-1 with TRBJ2-1; D is ambiguous. The CDR3 sequence is 11 residues long. Germline V gene sequence: CDR1 SQVTM, CDR2 ANQGSEA. Between the trimmed V and J ends, which lost 5 bases and 4 bases, there was a span of 6 bases.